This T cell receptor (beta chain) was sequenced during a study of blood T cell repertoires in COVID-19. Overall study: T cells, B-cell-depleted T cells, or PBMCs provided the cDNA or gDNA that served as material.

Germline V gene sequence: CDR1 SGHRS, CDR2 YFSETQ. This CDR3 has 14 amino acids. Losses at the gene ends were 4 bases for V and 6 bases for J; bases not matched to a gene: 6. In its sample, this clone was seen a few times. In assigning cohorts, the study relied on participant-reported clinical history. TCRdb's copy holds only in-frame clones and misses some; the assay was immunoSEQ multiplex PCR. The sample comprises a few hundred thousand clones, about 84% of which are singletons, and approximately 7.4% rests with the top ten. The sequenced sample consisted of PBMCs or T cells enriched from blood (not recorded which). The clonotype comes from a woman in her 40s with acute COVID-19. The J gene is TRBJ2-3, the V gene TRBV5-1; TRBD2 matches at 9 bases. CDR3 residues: CASSPSGGLDTQYF. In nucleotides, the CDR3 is TGCGCCAGCAGCCCCAGCGGGGGGTTGGATACGCAGTATTTT. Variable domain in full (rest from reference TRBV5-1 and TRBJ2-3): KAGVTQTPRYLIKTRGQQVTLSCSPISGHRSVSWYQQTPGQGLQFLFEYFSETQRNKGNFPGRFSGRQFSNSRSEMNVSTLELGDSALYLCASSPSGGLDTQYFGPGTRLTVL.